Listed below are T cell receptor beta chains from one sample, sequenced in a study of naive and memory T cell subsets. TCRdb re-called the UMI-ligation and nested PCR reads with MiXCR, one entry per CDR3 protein. The sample records around 110,000 distinct CDR3 sequences, over 30% being singletons. The sequencing sample was made of central memory CD4+ T cells from blood. These receptors were obtained from a human donor in good health. The CDR3 runs from the conserved cysteine through the conserved F or W. Each record gives: J gene, CDR3 length, D gene, V gene, clone size, CDR3 protein, CDR3 DNA. A D gene is named only where the DNA matches it firmly. Rows give clone size only sometimes, using once, few, many, or a class for an expanded clone.

j_gene: TRBJ2-3
len: 15
d_gene: -
v_gene: TRBV6-2/TRBV6-3
abundance: few
CDR3aa: CASSRLVSRWDTQYF
CDR3nt: TGTGCCAGCAGCCGACTAGTGAGCCGGTGGGATACGCAGTATTTT

j_gene: TRBJ2-7
len: 14
d_gene: -
v_gene: TRBV28
abundance: -
CDR3aa: CASSLPGVVYEQYF
CDR3nt: TGTGCCAGCAGTTTACCAGGGGTGGTTTACGAGCAGTACTTC

j_gene: TRBJ2-1
len: 13
d_gene: -
v_gene: TRBV11-2
abundance: -
CDR3aa: CASTGRASHEQFF
CDR3nt: TGTGCCAGCACCGGAAGGGCTAGCCATGAGCAGTTCTTC

j_gene: TRBJ1-4
len: 14
d_gene: -
v_gene: TRBV20-1
abundance: few
CDR3aa: CSADQGGLDEKLFF
CDR3nt: TGCAGTGCGGATCAAGGGGGGCTTGATGAAAAACTGTTTTTT

j_gene: TRBJ2-1
len: 14
d_gene: -
v_gene: TRBV14
abundance: -
CDR3aa: CASSRSWPYNEQFF
CDR3nt: TGTGCCAGCAGCCGCTCTTGGCCCTACAATGAGCAGTTCTTC

j_gene: TRBJ2-7
len: 16
d_gene: -
v_gene: TRBV12-2
abundance: many
CDR3aa: CASRLVRGDRRYEQYF
CDR3nt: TGTGCAAGTCGCTTAGTACGGGGTGACAGAAGATACGAGCAGTACTTC

j_gene: TRBJ2-4
len: 17
d_gene: -
v_gene: TRBV7-2
abundance: many
CDR3aa: CASSSVGGTSAKNIQYF
CDR3nt: TGTGCCAGCAGCTCCGTAGGGGGGACGAGTGCCAAAAACATTCAGTACTTC

j_gene: TRBJ2-3
len: 16
d_gene: -
v_gene: TRBV20-1
abundance: few
CDR3aa: CSADHGPGTSTDTQYF
CDR3nt: TGCAGTGCTGATCACGGCCCGGGGACTAGCACAGATACGCAGTATTTT

j_gene: TRBJ1-3
len: 16
d_gene: TRBD1
v_gene: TRBV18
abundance: -
CDR3aa: CASSPGQGHLGNTIYF
CDR3nt: TGTGCCAGCTCACCGGGACAGGGCCACCTTGGTAACACCATATATTTT

j_gene: TRBJ2-1
len: 14
d_gene: -
v_gene: TRBV20-1
abundance: -
CDR3aa: CSADLADHYNEQFF
CDR3nt: TGCAGTGCTGACTTAGCGGACCACTACAATGAGCAGTTCTTC

j_gene: TRBJ2-4
len: 13
d_gene: -
v_gene: TRBV29-1
abundance: -
CDR3aa: CSVERGGGNIQYF
CDR3nt: TGCAGCGTTGAACGAGGGGGGGGAAACATTCAGTACTTC

j_gene: TRBJ1-3
len: 15
d_gene: -
v_gene: TRBV20-1
abundance: -
CDR3aa: CSAHGAHAVPGTIYF
CDR3nt: TGCAGTGCTCACGGGGCTCACGCTGTTCCGGGCACCATATATTTT

j_gene: TRBJ2-1
len: 16
d_gene: -
v_gene: TRBV28
abundance: -
CDR3aa: CASSPSGWAGNGEQFF
CDR3nt: TGTGCCAGCAGCCCGAGCGGTTGGGCAGGGAACGGTGAGCAGTTCTTC

j_gene: TRBJ1-5
len: 16
d_gene: -
v_gene: TRBV28
abundance: -
CDR3aa: CATRPPARVVGQPQHF
CDR3nt: TGTGCCACCCGCCCCCCGGCCAGGGTAGTTGGACAGCCCCAGCATTTT

j_gene: TRBJ2-4
len: 15
d_gene: TRBD1
v_gene: TRBV10-3
abundance: -
CDR3aa: CAISATGGSKNIQYF
CDR3nt: TGTGCCATCAGTGCGACAGGGGGTAGCAAAAACATTCAGTACTTC

j_gene: TRBJ2-2
len: 18
d_gene: -
v_gene: TRBV4-3
abundance: -
CDR3aa: CASSQDGQAAANTGELFF
CDR3nt: TGCGCCAGCAGCCAAGATGGTCAAGCGGCCGCGAACACCGGGGAGCTGTTTTTT

j_gene: TRBJ2-3
len: 16
d_gene: TRBD1
v_gene: TRBV28
abundance: -
CDR3aa: CASSSKTGARADTQYF
CDR3nt: TGTGCCAGCAGTTCCAAGACAGGGGCGCGGGCAGATACGCAGTATTTT

j_gene: TRBJ2-1
len: 18
d_gene: TRBD2
v_gene: TRBV5-5
abundance: -
CDR3aa: CASSRTSGRGYSYNEQFF
CDR3nt: TGTGCCAGCAGCCGGACTAGCGGGAGGGGTTACTCCTACAATGAGCAGTTCTTC

j_gene: TRBJ1-5
len: 13
d_gene: -
v_gene: TRBV30
abundance: few
CDR3aa: CAWGGDSNQPQHF
CDR3nt: TGTGCCTGGGGAGGGGATAGCAATCAGCCCCAGCATTTT

j_gene: TRBJ2-7
len: 15
d_gene: -
v_gene: TRBV29-1
abundance: -
CDR3aa: CSASMRGRSSYEQYF
CDR3nt: TGCAGCGCATCCATGAGGGGGAGGTCCTCCTACGAGCAGTACTTC

j_gene: TRBJ1-4
len: 16
d_gene: -
v_gene: TRBV4-1
abundance: -
CDR3aa: CASSQDGPQGGEKLFF
CDR3nt: TGCGCCAGCAGCCAAGATGGTCCCCAGGGTGGCGAAAAACTGTTTTTT

j_gene: TRBJ2-7
len: 15
d_gene: -
v_gene: TRBV7-8
abundance: -
CDR3aa: CASSNNRDKNHEQYF
CDR3nt: TGTGCCAGCAGCAACAACCGGGACAAGAACCACGAGCAGTACTTC

j_gene: TRBJ2-1
len: 10
d_gene: -
v_gene: TRBV30
abundance: many
CDR3aa: CAWSEYEQFF
CDR3nt: TGTGCCTGGAGCGAATATGAGCAGTTCTTC

j_gene: TRBJ2-1
len: 14
d_gene: -
v_gene: TRBV30
abundance: -
CDR3aa: CAWDDYSSYNEQFF
CDR3nt: TGTGCCTGGGACGACTATAGCTCCTACAATGAGCAGTTCTTC

j_gene: TRBJ2-2
len: 13
d_gene: -
v_gene: TRBV20-1
abundance: few
CDR3aa: CSARVRNTGELFF
CDR3nt: TGCAGTGCTAGAGTTAGAAACACCGGGGAGCTGTTTTTT

j_gene: TRBJ2-1
len: 13
d_gene: -
v_gene: TRBV5-1
abundance: -
CDR3aa: CASSLEGYSEQFF
CDR3nt: TGCGCCAGCAGCTTGGAGGGTTATAGTGAGCAGTTCTTC

j_gene: TRBJ2-3
len: 18
d_gene: TRBD2
v_gene: TRBV7-6
abundance: -
CDR3aa: CASSLEAGTSVSTDTQYF
CDR3nt: TGTGCCAGCAGCTTAGAAGCCGGGACTAGCGTAAGCACAGATACGCAGTATTTT

j_gene: TRBJ2-7
len: 15
d_gene: TRBD2
v_gene: TRBV4-1
abundance: once
CDR3aa: CASSQASGTSYEQYF
CDR3nt: TGCGCCAGCAGCCAAGCAAGCGGGACCTCCTACGAGCAGTACTTC

j_gene: TRBJ2-6
len: 17
d_gene: -
v_gene: TRBV19
abundance: few
CDR3aa: CASSEQHLNSGANVLTF
CDR3nt: TGTGCCAGTAGTGAACAGCACCTCAATTCTGGGGCCAACGTCCTGACTTTC

j_gene: TRBJ2-1
len: 14
d_gene: TRBD1
v_gene: TRBV29-1
abundance: -
CDR3aa: CSVGTGSSYNEQFF
CDR3nt: TGCAGCGTTGGGACAGGGAGCTCCTACAATGAGCAGTTCTTC

j_gene: TRBJ2-7
len: 14
d_gene: -
v_gene: TRBV7-8
abundance: few
CDR3aa: CASSSVPASYEQYF
CDR3nt: TGTGCCAGCAGCTCCGTGCCAGCCTCCTACGAGCAGTACTTC

j_gene: TRBJ2-2
len: 16
d_gene: -
v_gene: TRBV30
abundance: -
CDR3aa: CAWNRNSQRHTGELFF
CDR3nt: TGTGCCTGGAATCGGAACAGTCAGCGCCACACCGGGGAGCTGTTTTTT

j_gene: TRBJ1-5
len: 15
d_gene: TRBD1
v_gene: TRBV18
abundance: few
CDR3aa: CASSPGTGAKQPQHF
CDR3nt: TGTGCCAGCTCTCCCGGGACAGGGGCCAAGCAGCCCCAGCATTTT

j_gene: TRBJ2-7
len: 12
d_gene: -
v_gene: TRBV30
abundance: -
CDR3aa: CACRGLRWEQYF
CDR3nt: TGTGCCTGTAGGGGATTACGCTGGGAGCAGTACTTC

j_gene: TRBJ2-5
len: 17
d_gene: TRBD2
v_gene: TRBV7-2
abundance: -
CDR3aa: CASSLGVAGGFQETQYF
CDR3nt: TGTGCCAGCAGCTTAGGGGTAGCGGGAGGCTTCCAAGAGACCCAGTACTTC

j_gene: TRBJ1-6
len: 16
d_gene: -
v_gene: TRBV6-5
abundance: few
CDR3aa: CASSYFGSSYNSPLHF
CDR3nt: TGTGCCAGCAGTTACTTTGGCAGCTCCTATAATTCACCCCTCCACTTT

j_gene: TRBJ1-2
len: 12
d_gene: -
v_gene: TRBV7-2
abundance: few
CDR3aa: CASSPQMEGYTF
CDR3nt: TGTGCCAGCAGCCCTCAGATGGAGGGCTACACCTTC

j_gene: TRBJ2-1
len: 17
d_gene: -
v_gene: TRBV27
abundance: -
CDR3aa: CASSLGRTKSSYNEQFF
CDR3nt: TGTGCCAGCAGTTTAGGACGCACTAAGAGCTCCTACAATGAGCAGTTCTTC

j_gene: TRBJ2-7
len: 15
d_gene: TRBD2
v_gene: TRBV20-1
abundance: -
CDR3aa: CSARDSSGADYEQYF
CDR3nt: TGCAGTGCTAGAGACTCTAGCGGGGCCGACTACGAGCAGTACTTC

j_gene: TRBJ1-1
len: 14
d_gene: -
v_gene: TRBV12-3/TRBV12-4
abundance: -
CDR3aa: CASSLRGENTEAFF
CDR3nt: TGTGCCAGCAGTTTAAGGGGGGAGAACACTGAAGCTTTCTTT

j_gene: TRBJ2-1
len: 17
d_gene: TRBD1
v_gene: TRBV7-9
abundance: many
CDR3aa: CASSPGQIGTGINEQFF
CDR3nt: TGTGCCAGCAGCCCGGGCCAGATTGGGACAGGGATAAATGAGCAGTTCTTC

j_gene: TRBJ2-1
len: 16
d_gene: TRBD2
v_gene: TRBV20-1
abundance: -
CDR3aa: CSAGTSGRGAYNEQFF
CDR3nt: TGCAGTGCAGGGACTAGCGGGAGAGGGGCGTACAATGAGCAGTTCTTC

j_gene: TRBJ2-3
len: 13
d_gene: -
v_gene: TRBV20-1
abundance: -
CDR3aa: CSARVGGADTQYF
CDR3nt: TGCAGTGCTAGGGTTGGTGGGGCAGATACGCAGTATTTT

j_gene: TRBJ1-1
len: 15
d_gene: TRBD1
v_gene: TRBV7-3
abundance: -
CDR3aa: CASSKTGNTNTEAFF
CDR3nt: TGTGCCAGCAGCAAGACAGGGAATACTAACACTGAAGCTTTCTTT

j_gene: TRBJ2-7
len: 12
d_gene: -
v_gene: TRBV6-6
abundance: few
CDR3aa: CASSLDGYEQYF
CDR3nt: TGTGCCAGCAGCCTAGACGGGTACGAGCAGTACTTC

j_gene: TRBJ1-1
len: 15
d_gene: -
v_gene: TRBV7-2
abundance: few
CDR3aa: CASSFTGIGNTEAFF
CDR3nt: TGTGCCAGCAGCTTTACAGGGATAGGGAACACTGAAGCTTTCTTT

j_gene: TRBJ1-4
len: 12
d_gene: -
v_gene: TRBV10-3
abundance: few
CDR3aa: CATGTGNEKLFF
CDR3nt: TGTGCCACCGGGACTGGAAATGAAAAACTGTTTTTT

j_gene: TRBJ2-7
len: 16
d_gene: TRBD2
v_gene: TRBV12-3/TRBV12-4
abundance: -
CDR3aa: CASQFRAGVGSYEQYF
CDR3nt: TGTGCCAGCCAGTTCCGTGCGGGGGTTGGATCCTACGAGCAGTACTTC

j_gene: TRBJ2-5
len: 14
d_gene: -
v_gene: TRBV4-1
abundance: few
CDR3aa: CASSQEREQETQYF
CDR3nt: TGCGCCAGCAGCCAAGAAAGGGAACAAGAGACCCAGTACTTC

j_gene: TRBJ1-2
len: 13
d_gene: -
v_gene: TRBV7-9
abundance: -
CDR3aa: CASSLGQNYGYTF
CDR3nt: TGTGCCAGCAGCTTAGGCCAGAACTATGGCTACACCTTC

j_gene: TRBJ2-1
len: 15
d_gene: TRBD2
v_gene: TRBV7-2
abundance: -
CDR3aa: CASSPRLSGSDEQFF
CDR3nt: TGTGCCAGCAGTCCCAGGCTGAGCGGGAGTGATGAGCAGTTCTTC

j_gene: TRBJ2-1
len: 16
d_gene: TRBD2
v_gene: TRBV12-3/TRBV12-4
abundance: few
CDR3aa: CASSLVPGGKYNEQFF
CDR3nt: TGTGCCAGCAGTTTAGTCCCGGGAGGGAAATACAATGAGCAGTTCTTC

j_gene: TRBJ2-1
len: 12
d_gene: -
v_gene: TRBV2
abundance: -
CDR3aa: CASTGTINEQFF
CDR3nt: TGTGCCAGCACCGGGACCATCAATGAGCAGTTCTTC